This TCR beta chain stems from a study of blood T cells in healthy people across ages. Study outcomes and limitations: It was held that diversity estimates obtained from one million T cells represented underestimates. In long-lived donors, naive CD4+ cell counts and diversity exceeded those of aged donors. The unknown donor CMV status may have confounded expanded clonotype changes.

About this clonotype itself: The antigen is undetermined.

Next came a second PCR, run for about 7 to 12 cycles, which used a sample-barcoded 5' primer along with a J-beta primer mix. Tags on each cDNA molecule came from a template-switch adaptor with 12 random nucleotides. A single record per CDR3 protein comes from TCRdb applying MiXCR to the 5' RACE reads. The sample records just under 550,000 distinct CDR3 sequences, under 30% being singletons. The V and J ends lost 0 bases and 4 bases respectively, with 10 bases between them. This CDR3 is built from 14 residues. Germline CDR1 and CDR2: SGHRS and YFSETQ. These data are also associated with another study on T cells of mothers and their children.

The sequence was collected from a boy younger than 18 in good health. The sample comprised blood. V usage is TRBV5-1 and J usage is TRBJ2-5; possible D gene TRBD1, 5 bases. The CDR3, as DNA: TGCGCCAGCAGCTTGGGACAGAAAGTAGAGACCCAGTACTTC. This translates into CASSLGQKVETQYF.